This TCR beta chain comes out of a study of blood T cell repertoires in COVID-19. Study in general: Spain, Italy and the United States supplied samples that represented acute and convalescent COVID-19.

As processed by the authors: Cell counts per sample came from amplifying reference gene primers. Only in-frame clones appear in the TCRdb table, and some are missing; sequencing was by immunoSEQ multiplex PCR. The V and J calls and the clone size are those of that table, but D and trimming were determined from the DNA. The sample records 150,000 to 200,000 clones, about 80% being singletons. The CDR3 is 17 amino acids. V lost 5 bases to trimming and J lost 12 bases; unmatched junction nucleotides: 19. Germline V gene data show CDR1 as MNHEY and CDR2 as SMNVEV (reference sequence). The chain recombines TRBV27 with TRBJ2-1, with 10 bases lining up with TRBD2. The sequencing input was peripheral blood. The origin of this receptor is an elderly woman with acute or convalescent COVID-19. In nucleotides, the CDR3 is TGTGCCAGCAGTCCCCTCCGGAGGGACCCTTTAGCGGGAGGGCAGTTCTTC. This encodes CASSPLRRDPLAGGQFF.